A selection of T cell receptor beta chains follows, all from one sample in a study. TCRdb itself ran the 5' RACE reads through MiXCR, one entry per CDR3 protein. The sample includes about 54,000 distinct CDR3 sequences, roughly 18% of them seen just once. Sequencing was done on a sample of naive CD4+ T cells sorted from blood. The receptor source for this set is a female donor with breast cancer. The CDR3 runs from the conserved cysteine through the conserved F or W. D genes are given only for firm matches. Size values are once, few and many counts, or a class for expanded clones, and some rows have none.

v_gene: TRBV5-1
d_gene: -
j_gene: TRBJ1-6
abundance: -
CDR3aa: CASSSARDNSPLHF
CDR3nt: TGCGCCAGCAGCTCTGCCCGAGATAATTCACCCCTCCACTTT

v_gene: TRBV11-3
d_gene: -
j_gene: TRBJ1-1
abundance: few
CDR3aa: CASSSRVGAFF
CDR3nt: TGTGCCAGCAGCTCGAGGGTAGGAGCTTTCTTT

v_gene: TRBV12-3/TRBV12-4
d_gene: -
j_gene: TRBJ2-2
abundance: -
CDR3aa: CASSRQAPNTGELFF
CDR3nt: TGTGCCAGCAGCAGACAGGCCCCGAACACCGGGGAGCTGTTTTTT

v_gene: TRBV5-1
d_gene: TRBD1
j_gene: TRBJ2-2
abundance: few
CDR3aa: CASSPGQPAGELFF
CDR3nt: TGCGCCAGCAGCCCGGGACAGCCGGCCGGGGAGCTGTTTTTT

v_gene: TRBV20-1
d_gene: -
j_gene: TRBJ2-1
abundance: -
CDR3aa: CSARGFSLRLNHEQFF
CDR3nt: TGCAGTGCTAGAGGGTTCAGTTTAAGACTGAACCATGAGCAGTTCTTC

v_gene: TRBV9
d_gene: -
j_gene: TRBJ1-2
abundance: many
CDR3aa: CASSRGEVYTF
CDR3nt: TGTGCCAGCAGCAGGGGGGAGGTCTACACCTTC

v_gene: TRBV18
d_gene: TRBD1
j_gene: TRBJ2-7
abundance: few
CDR3aa: CASSPPLDRSYEQYF
CDR3nt: TGTGCCAGCTCACCCCCCTTGGACAGGTCCTACGAGCAGTACTTC

v_gene: TRBV12-3/TRBV12-4
d_gene: -
j_gene: TRBJ2-5
abundance: -
CDR3aa: CASSFARGTGSF
CDR3nt: -

v_gene: TRBV6-6
d_gene: TRBD2
j_gene: TRBJ2-1
abundance: few
CDR3aa: CASSYLLTSGMYNEQFF
CDR3nt: TGTGCCAGCAGTTACCTCCTGACTAGCGGAATGTACAATGAGCAGTTCTTC

v_gene: TRBV27
d_gene: TRBD2
j_gene: TRBJ2-1
abundance: -
CDR3aa: CASSLERLAATNEQFF
CDR3nt: TGTGCCAGCAGTCTAGAGAGACTAGCAGCCACTAATGAGCAGTTCTTC

v_gene: TRBV7-6
d_gene: -
j_gene: TRBJ1-1
abundance: few
CDR3aa: CASSLAPSTEAFF
CDR3nt: TGTGCCAGCAGCTTAGCGCCCAGTACTGAAGCTTTCTTT

v_gene: TRBV9
d_gene: -
j_gene: TRBJ1-1
abundance: -
CDR3aa: CASSRGTNTEAFF
CDR3nt: TGTGCCAGCAGCCGGGGGACGAACACTGAAGCTTTCTTT

v_gene: TRBV5-6
d_gene: TRBD1
j_gene: TRBJ1-1
abundance: few
CDR3aa: CASPGATGGAEAFF
CDR3nt: TGTGCCAGCCCGGGAGCGACAGGGGGCGCTGAAGCTTTCTTT

v_gene: TRBV20-1
d_gene: -
j_gene: TRBJ2-7
abundance: many
CDR3aa: CSAPEGILYEQYF
CDR3nt: TGCAGTGCCCCCGAAGGGATTCTTTACGAGCAGTACTTC

v_gene: TRBV6-2/TRBV6-3
d_gene: TRBD1
j_gene: TRBJ2-2
abundance: few
CDR3aa: CASSYGTVNTGELFF
CDR3nt: TGTGCCAGCAGTTACGGGACAGTGAACACCGGGGAGCTGTTTTTT

v_gene: TRBV5-5
d_gene: TRBD1
j_gene: TRBJ2-1
abundance: -
CDR3aa: CASSTITGGSYNEQFF
CDR3nt: TGTGCCAGCAGCACGATTACAGGGGGTTCCTACAATGAGCAGTTCTTC

v_gene: TRBV9
d_gene: -
j_gene: TRBJ2-5
abundance: many
CDR3aa: CASSLTGYEETQYF
CDR3nt: TGTGCCAGCAGTTTAACAGGGTATGAAGAGACCCAGTACTTC

v_gene: TRBV5-6
d_gene: -
j_gene: TRBJ2-1
abundance: -
CDR3aa: CASSSYGGEQFF
CDR3nt: TGTGCCAGCAGCTCGTACGGGGGTGAGCAGTTCTTC

v_gene: TRBV9
d_gene: -
j_gene: TRBJ2-7
abundance: many
CDR3aa: CASSVASSGPPYF
CDR3nt: TGTGCCAGCAGCGTAGCTTCATCCGGGCCCCCGTACTTC

v_gene: TRBV12-3/TRBV12-4
d_gene: TRBD1
j_gene: TRBJ1-4
abundance: -
CDR3aa: CASSRQGVEKLFF
CDR3nt: TGTGCCAGCAGTCGCCAGGGGGTTGAAAAACTGTTTTTT

v_gene: TRBV9
d_gene: TRBD1
j_gene: TRBJ2-3
abundance: -
CDR3aa: CASSPVGDSASTDTQYF
CDR3nt: TGTGCCAGCAGCCCGGTGGGGGACAGCGCTAGCACAGATACGCAGTATTTT

v_gene: TRBV12-3/TRBV12-4
d_gene: TRBD1
j_gene: TRBJ2-1
abundance: few
CDR3aa: CASSSSGTGWNEQFF
CDR3nt: TGTGCCAGCAGTTCCTCCGGGACAGGGTGGAATGAGCAGTTCTTC

v_gene: TRBV7-2
d_gene: TRBD2
j_gene: TRBJ2-5
abundance: -
CDR3aa: CASSLSLAGWAQYF
CDR3nt: TGTGCCAGCAGCTTAAGCCTAGCGGGATGGGCCCAGTACTTC

v_gene: TRBV7-9
d_gene: -
j_gene: TRBJ2-7
abundance: once
CDR3aa: CASSSRDQGRYERYF
CDR3nt: TGTGCCAGCAGCTCCCGAGATCAGGGCCGCTACGAGCGGTACTTC

v_gene: TRBV7-2
d_gene: -
j_gene: TRBJ2-2
abundance: few
CDR3aa: CASSYQGVASGELFF
CDR3nt: TGTGCCAGCAGCTATCAAGGGGTCGCGTCCGGGGAGCTGTTTTTT

v_gene: TRBV27
d_gene: TRBD1
j_gene: TRBJ1-2
abundance: medium-sized
CDR3aa: CASSDRGYGYTF
CDR3nt: TGTGCCAGCAGCGACAGGGGTTATGGCTACACCTTC

v_gene: TRBV4-2
d_gene: -
j_gene: TRBJ2-7
abundance: -
CDR3aa: CASSQVGSKLRHYEQYF
CDR3nt: TGTGCCAGCAGCCAAGTCGGCTCGAAACTACGCCACTACGAGCAGTACTTC

v_gene: TRBV5-1
d_gene: -
j_gene: TRBJ1-2
abundance: few
CDR3aa: CASSNRPAGAWANYGYTF
CDR3nt: TGCGCCAGCAGCAACAGACCGGCAGGTGCCTGGGCTAACTATGGCTACACCTTC

v_gene: TRBV7-2
d_gene: TRBD2
j_gene: TRBJ2-1
abundance: -
CDR3aa: CASSFSPISGVSNNEQFF
CDR3nt: TGTGCCAGCAGCTTTTCACCCATTAGCGGGGTCTCCAACAATGAGCAGTTCTTC

v_gene: TRBV24-1
d_gene: -
j_gene: TRBJ1-2
abundance: many
CDR3aa: CATSGVGANYGYTF
CDR3nt: TGTGCCACCAGTGGGGTAGGAGCTAACTATGGCTACACCTTC

v_gene: TRBV5-1
d_gene: TRBD2
j_gene: TRBJ2-1
abundance: -
CDR3aa: CASSWGPLAGASNEQFF
CDR3nt: TGCGCCAGCAGCTGGGGCCCTCTAGCGGGAGCGTCCAATGAGCAGTTCTTC

v_gene: TRBV18
d_gene: -
j_gene: TRBJ1-2
abundance: few
CDR3aa: CASSSDRSGYTF
CDR3nt: TGTGCCAGCTCATCAGACAGAAGTGGCTACACCTTC

v_gene: TRBV4-2
d_gene: -
j_gene: TRBJ1-1
abundance: few
CDR3aa: CASSQGGGNTEAFF
CDR3nt: TGTGCCAGCAGCCAAGGGGGAGGGAACACTGAAGCTTTCTTT

v_gene: TRBV7-2
d_gene: TRBD2
j_gene: TRBJ2-5
abundance: -
CDR3aa: CASSFTYRGGEETQHF
CDR3nt: TGTGCCAGCAGCTTTACTTATCGTGGGGGGGAAGAGACCCAGCACTTC

v_gene: TRBV28
d_gene: -
j_gene: TRBJ2-1
abundance: -
CDR3aa: CASSPLRGKVYNEQFF
CDR3nt: TGTGCCAGCAGTCCACTGAGAGGGAAGGTCTACAATGAGCAGTTCTTC

v_gene: TRBV5-1
d_gene: -
j_gene: TRBJ1-4
abundance: few
CDR3aa: CASSFGDIDEKLFF
CDR3nt: TGCGCCAGCAGCTTTGGGGACATAGATGAAAAACTGTTTTTT

v_gene: TRBV11-3
d_gene: -
j_gene: TRBJ2-1
abundance: -
CDR3aa: CASSLGLTGAYNEQFF
CDR3nt: TGTGCCAGCAGCTTGGGATTAACTGGGGCCTACAATGAGCAGTTCTTC

v_gene: TRBV7-3
d_gene: -
j_gene: TRBJ2-3
abundance: many
CDR3aa: CASSSPPGAQYF
CDR3nt: TGTGCCAGCAGCTCCCCTCCGGGGGCGCAGTATTTT

v_gene: TRBV7-8
d_gene: TRBD1
j_gene: TRBJ2-7
abundance: -
CDR3aa: CASSYASQGSEQYF
CDR3nt: TGTGCCAGCAGCTACGCGTCACAGGGGTCCGAGCAGTACTTC

v_gene: TRBV4-3
d_gene: -
j_gene: TRBJ2-5
abundance: few
CDR3aa: CASSQQGMETQYF
CDR3nt: TGCGCCAGCAGCCAACAGGGGATGGAGACCCAGTACTTC

v_gene: TRBV10-2
d_gene: -
j_gene: TRBJ2-5
abundance: -
CDR3aa: CASKSRGETQYF
CDR3nt: TGCGCCAGCAAGTCACGAGGGGAGACCCAGTACTTC

v_gene: TRBV5-5
d_gene: -
j_gene: TRBJ1-5
abundance: -
CDR3aa: CASSLGSGNQPQHF
CDR3nt: TGTGCCAGCAGCTTGGGGTCCGGAAATCAGCCCCAGCATTTT

v_gene: TRBV6-6
d_gene: -
j_gene: TRBJ1-5
abundance: many
CDR3aa: CASSWGSNSNQPQHF
CDR3nt: TGTGCCAGCAGTTGGGGATCCAATAGCAATCAGCCCCAGCATTTT

v_gene: TRBV29-1
d_gene: TRBD1
j_gene: TRBJ1-2
abundance: many
CDR3aa: CSVGPRQGHYGYTF
CDR3nt: TGCAGCGTTGGCCCCAGACAGGGCCACTATGGCTACACCTTC

v_gene: TRBV18
d_gene: -
j_gene: TRBJ2-7
abundance: -
CDR3aa: CASSLRDGNGYEQYF
CDR3nt: TGTGCCAGCTCACTCCGGGACGGCAACGGCTACGAGCAGTACTTC

v_gene: TRBV7-6
d_gene: TRBD2
j_gene: TRBJ2-3
abundance: few
CDR3aa: CASTPATSGSDTQYF
CDR3nt: TGTGCCAGCACCCCGGCGACTAGCGGGTCAGATACGCAGTATTTT